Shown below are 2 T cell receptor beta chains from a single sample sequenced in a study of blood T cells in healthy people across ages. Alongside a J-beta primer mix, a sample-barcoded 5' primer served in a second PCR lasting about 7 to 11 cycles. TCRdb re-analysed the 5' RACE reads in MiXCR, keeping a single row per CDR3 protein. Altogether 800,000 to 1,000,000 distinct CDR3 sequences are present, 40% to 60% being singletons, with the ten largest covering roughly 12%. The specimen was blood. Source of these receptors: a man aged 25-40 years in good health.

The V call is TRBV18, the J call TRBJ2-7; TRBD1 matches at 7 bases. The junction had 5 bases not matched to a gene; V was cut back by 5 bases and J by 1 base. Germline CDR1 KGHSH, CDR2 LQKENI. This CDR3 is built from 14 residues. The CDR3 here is CASSAGQVSYEQYF. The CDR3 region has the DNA TGTGCCAGCTCAGCAGGACAGGTATCCTACGAGCAGTACTTC.

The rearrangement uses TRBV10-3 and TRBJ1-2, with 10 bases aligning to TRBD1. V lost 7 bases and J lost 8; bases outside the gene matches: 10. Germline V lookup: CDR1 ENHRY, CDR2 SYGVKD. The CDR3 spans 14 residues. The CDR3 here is CAITPDRGLIGYTF. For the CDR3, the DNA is TGTGCCATCACCCCAGACAGGGGGCTTATAGGCTACACCTTC.